The 27 T cell receptor beta chains below were found in one sample sequenced in a study of blood T cells in healthy people across ages. A second PCR of 7 to 11 cycles used a sample-barcoded 5' primer and a J-beta primer mix. TCRdb reprocessed the 5' RACE reads with MiXCR, giving one entry per CDR3 protein. The data show about 1 million distinct CDR3 sequences, 40% to 45% seen once. Sequenced input: blood. These receptors came from a woman in her sixties or seventies in good health.

The V call is TRBV4-1, the J call TRBJ2-7; 7 positions agree with TRBD1. CDR1 and CDR2 (germline): MGHRA, YSYEKL. Trimming cost V 3 bases and J 3 bases; bases outside gene matches: 8. The CDR3 spans 15 residues. CDR3 region: CASSHPPQGSYEQYF. The CDR3 nucleotides read TGCGCCAGCAGCCACCCTCCACAGGGGAGCTACGAGCAGTACTTC.

This chain uses TRBV20-1 with TRBJ1-5; 8 positions match TRBD1. The CDR3 runs to 14 residues. Germline V gives CDR1 DFQATT, CDR2 SNEGSKA (reference sequence). The trim removed 6 bases at V and 7 bases at J, leaving 11 bases unmatched. CDR3 sequence: CSARGQGNKQPQHF. The CDR3 bases are TGCAGTGCCCGCGGACAGGGAAACAAGCAGCCCCAGCATTTT.

This rearrangement joins TRBV20-1 to TRBJ2-7; 7 positions agree with TRBD2. With 1 base clipped from V and 0 bases from J, the junction kept 9 bases outside the gene matches. In germline, CDR1 is DFQATT, CDR2 SNEGSKA (reference sequence). The CDR3 sequence is 16 residues long. The DNA for the CDR3 is TGCAGTGCTAGAGTAAATGAAGCGGGGAGCTCCTACGAGCAGTACTTC. Translated, it gives CSARVNEAGSSYEQYF.

The rearrangement uses TRBV7-3 and TRBJ2-5; tentative D call: TRBD2 (6 bases). This CDR3 has 14 residues. Germline CDR1 SGHTA, CDR2 FQGTGA. V was cut by 5 bases and J by 5 bases, with 15 bases left in between. CDR3 in amino acids: CASSPGSAGETQYF. CDR3 coding DNA: TGTGCCAGCAGCCCCGGGAGCGCGGGGGAGACCCAGTACTTC.

This rearrangement joins TRBV7-2 to TRBJ2-7; TRBD1 matches at 7 bases. Trimming at V came to 1 base and at J to 2 bases, leaving 5 bases not matched to a gene. Germline CDR1 reads SGHTA; CDR2 reads FQGNSA. There are 15 residues in the CDR3. CDR3 protein: CASSLEGTATYEQYF. DNA for the CDR3: TGTGCCAGCAGCTTAGAGGGGACAGCCACCTACGAGCAGTACTTC.

V usage is TRBV7-6 and J usage is TRBJ2-1; 9 bases are shared with TRBD2. Germline V gene lookup returns CDR1 SGHVS and CDR2 FNYEAQ. V lost 6 bases and J lost 6; bases outside the gene matches: 9. This CDR3 contains 15 residues. CDR3 sequence reads: CASSSRLAEGNEQFF. The CDR3 DNA sequence: TGTGCCAGCAGTTCGAGACTAGCGGAGGGCAATGAGCAGTTCTTC.

This clonotype has only a few counts. The chain has TRBV29-1 and TRBJ2-3, with 7 bases aligning to TRBD2. J was trimmed by 4 bases and V by 1 base; bases with no gene match: 8. The CDR3 consists of 15 residues. From germline, CDR1 is SQVTM and CDR2 ANQGSEA. This CDR3 is CSVEGSAGRADTQYF. The DNA of the CDR3 is TGCAGCGTTGAAGGGTCCGCGGGGAGGGCAGATACGCAGTATTTT.

This clonotype was observed a handful of times. This chain uses TRBV24-1 with TRBJ2-7, with D maybe TRBD2 (7 bases). The germline V gene encodes CDR1 KGHDR and CDR2 SFDVKD. Trimming cost V 3 bases and J 3 bases, with 17 bases left between them. This CDR3 has 16 amino acids. CDR3 amino acids: CATSDIGGAVDYEQYF. The CDR3 DNA sequence: TGTGCCACCAGTGATATTGGGGGGGCCGTGGACTACGAGCAGTACTTC.

This clonotype was detected a few times. The chain employs TRBV20-1 and TRBJ2-3; D gene ambiguous. Germline lookup yields CDR1 DFQATT and CDR2 SNEGSKA (reference sequence). The CDR3 sequence is 10 residues long. Trimming pared 6 bases from V and 3 bases from J, leaving 4 bases between. CDR3 in amino acids: CSAMTDTQYF. CDR3 in DNA: TGCAGTGCGATGACAGATACGCAGTATTTT.

V usage is TRBV10-3 and J usage is TRBJ2-5; D is perhaps TRBD2 (5 bases). The CDR3 spans 15 residues. Trimming shortened V by 2 bases and J by 2 bases, and 12 bases separated the two germline ends. Germline CDR1 ENHRY, CDR2 SYGVKD. Here the CDR3 DNA reads TGTGCCATCAGTGAGGGCGGGCTTGGGCAAGAGACCCAGTACTTC. It yields the protein CAISEGGLGQETQYF.

The J gene is TRBJ2-1, the V gene TRBV4-1, with TRBD2 matching 9 bases. The CDR3 has 17 amino acids. Germline V gene lookup returns CDR1 MGHRA and CDR2 YSYEKL. V gave up 2 bases and J gave up 4 bases; unmatched junction bases: 9. The CDR3 loop reads CASSQPPGSGRYNEQFF. The CDR3 DNA reads TGCGCCAGCAGCCAACCCCCGGGTAGCGGGAGATACAATGAGCAGTTCTTC.

CDR3 in DNA: TGCAGTGCTAGACAACTAGGTTCTGACACGCAGTATTTT. Translation: CSARQLGSDTQYF. The gene calls are TRBV20-1 and TRBJ2-3; perhaps TRBD2 as D (5 bases). The CDR3 totals 13 residues. The germline V and J ends were trimmed by 2 bases and 9 bases, with 15 bases remaining between them. Germline loops: CDR1 DFQATT, CDR2 SNEGSKA (reference sequence).

The chain joins TRBV24-1 to TRBJ2-3; perhaps D is TRBD1 or TRBD2 (5 bases each). V was clipped by 1 base and J by 3 bases, with 13 bases between them. The germline gives CDR1 KGHDR, CDR2 SFDVKD. The CDR3 sequence is 16 residues long. The CDR3 DNA follows: TGTGCCACCAGTGATTTTGCCAGGGACGGAACAGATACGCAGTATTTT. Translation gives CATSDFARDGTDTQYF.

This clonotype showed up just once. The chain employs TRBV11-2 and TRBJ1-4; D gene unclear. Germline loops: CDR1 SGHAT, CDR2 FQNNGV. The CDR3 contains 16 residues. Trimming cost V 0 bases and J 3 bases, with 11 bases left between them. CDR3 DNA sequence: TGTGCCAGCAGCTTAGATCTCCCGGGCCCTAATGAAAAACTGTTTTTT. Translation: CASSLDLPGPNEKLFF.

Many counts were recorded for this clonotype. The chain carries TRBV29-1 and TRBJ2-7; 7 bases align to TRBD2. This CDR3 has 13 residues. V was clipped by 1 base and J by 3 bases; unmatched bases: 3. The germline CDR1 and CDR2 sequences are SQVTM and ANQGSEA. The CDR3 DNA follows: TGCAGCGTTGAAGGCGGGAGCGTCTACGAGCAGTACTTC. It yields the protein CSVEGGSVYEQYF.

The chain is built from TRBV12-3 or TRBV12-4 and TRBJ1-2, with D unresolved. The V end was cut by 1 base, the J end by 13 bases, with 16 bases between. There are 13 residues in the CDR3. Here the CDR3 DNA reads TGTGCCAGCAGTTTAGGAAAGTCTTCTGGTCGCACCTTC. Its protein is CASSLGKSSGRTF.

In its sample, this clonotype was seen a few times. The V call is TRBV7-8, the J call TRBJ2-2; 7 bases align to TRBD2. The J segment lost 6 bases and the V segment lost 1 base, leaving 2 bases of the junction unmatched. The CDR3 has 14 amino acids. Germline V gene sequence: CDR1 SGHVS, CDR2 FQNEAQ. CDR3 in amino acids: CASSLVGGSGELFF. Here the CDR3 DNA reads TGTGCCAGCAGCTTAGTGGGGGGGTCCGGGGAGCTGTTTTTT.

The chain combines TRBV9 with TRBJ2-1, with 7 bases fitting TRBD2. Germline CDR1 SGDLS, CDR2 YYNGEE. The CDR3 covers 17 residues. V was pared by 3 bases and J by 3 bases, with 12 bases of the junction left unmatched. The CDR3 coding sequence is TGTGCCAGCAGCGGGCCCCTGACTAGCACGGGCTACAATGAGCAGTTCTTC. Amino acid sequence: CASSGPLTSTGYNEQFF.

In this sample, this clonotype turned up a few times. V is TRBV5-1 and J is TRBJ2-5; 8 bases are shared with TRBD1. V trimming: 4 bases; J trimming: 4 bases; junction bases outside the gene matches: 9. The germline CDR1 and CDR2 sequences are SGHRS and YFSETQ. The CDR3 is made up of 15 amino acids. CDR3 protein: CASSRDGTGGETQYF. The CDR3 DNA is TGCGCCAGCAGCAGAGACGGGACAGGCGGAGAGACCCAGTACTTC.

V and J are TRBV30 and TRBJ2-1; 10 nucleotides align to TRBD2. The CDR3 extends over 13 amino acids. The V gene end was trimmed by 7 bases and the J gene end by 9 bases; junction bases not matched to a gene: 9. Germline loops: CDR1 GTSNPN, CDR2 SVGIG (reference sequence). In nucleotides, the CDR3 is TGTGCCTTGATCGGGACTAGCGTAGGTGAGCAGTTCTTC. It codes for CALIGTSVGEQFF.

This clonotype was seen a few times. The CDR3 spells CASSGPILDTQYF. In DNA form, the CDR3 reads TGTGCCAGCAGTGGCCCCATTCTAGATACGCAGTATTTT. The V call is TRBV25-1, the J call TRBJ2-3; D is ambiguous. The CDR3 is 13 amino acids. The V gene lost 4 bases and the J gene lost 5 bases, with 10 bases spanning the gap. Germline V CDR1 and CDR2: MGHDK, SYGVNS.

This clonotype was seen more than once but under ten times. The V and J genes are TRBV28 and TRBJ2-7; D is tentatively TRBD1 or TRBD2 (5 bases each). The CDR3 consists of 14 residues. V was pared by 1 base and J by 3 bases, with 10 bases between. The germline gives CDR1 MDHEN, CDR2 SYDVKM. The CDR3 DNA follows: TGTGCCAGCAGTTTATTGGGGACGAGCTACGAGCAGTACTTC. It encodes CASSLLGTSYEQYF.

The rearrangement joins TRBV29-1 to TRBJ1-3; 9 bases match TRBD1. The CDR3 length is 14 residues. Germline V gives CDR1 SQVTM, CDR2 ANQGSEA. With 4 bases clipped from V and 15 bases from J, the junction kept 16 bases outside the gene matches. This CDR3 reads CSVATGGVGNTAYF. CDR3 coding DNA: TGCAGCGTTGCCACAGGGGGCGTTGGAAACACCGCATATTTT.

This clonotype was seen a few times. The chain recombines TRBV3-1 with TRBJ2-1; 7 nucleotides line up with TRBD2. This CDR3 region has 16 residues. Germline V gene sequence: CDR1 LGHDT, CDR2 YNNKEL (reference sequence). The V segment lost 4 bases and the J segment 2 bases; nucleotides outside the gene matches: 8. This chain's CDR3 is CASSPRASGPYNEQFF. The CDR3 DNA is TGTGCCAGCAGCCCCCGGGCTAGCGGACCCTACAATGAGCAGTTCTTC.

The chain employs TRBV20-1 and TRBJ2-7, with 8 nucleotides matching TRBD2. The CDR3 is 15 residues long. Looked up from germline, CDR1 is DFQATT and CDR2 is SNEGSKA (reference sequence). Trimming took 0 bases from V and 4 from J; bases not matched to a gene: 8. The CDR3 bases are TGCAGTGCTAGAGACCCAGCGGGAGCGGGTTACGAGCAGTACTTC. This gives the protein CSARDPAGAGYEQYF.

This clonotype turned up a few times. This sequence joins TRBV7-8 and TRBJ1-5; a possible D gene is TRBD1 (6 bases). Germline assignment: CDR1 SGHVS and CDR2 FQNEAQ. V shed 5 bases and J shed 1 base, with 21 bases lying between them. This CDR3 contains 18 residues. CDR3 bases: TGTGCCAGCAGCGCATCAGGGGTACAAGCGGGAAGCAATCAGCCCCAGCATTTT. As protein: CASSASGVQAGSNQPQHF.

This clonotype showed up just a few times. This rearrangement joins TRBV2 to TRBJ2-5, with a weak D call TRBD1 (6 bases). Looked up from germline, CDR1 is SNHLY and CDR2 is FYNNEI. The CDR3 covers 13 residues. Trimming cost V 6 bases and J 2 bases, with 10 bases left between them. The CDR3 bases are TGTGCCAGCAGGGGACACCTTCAAGAGACCCAGTACTTC. Translated, it gives CASRGHLQETQYF.